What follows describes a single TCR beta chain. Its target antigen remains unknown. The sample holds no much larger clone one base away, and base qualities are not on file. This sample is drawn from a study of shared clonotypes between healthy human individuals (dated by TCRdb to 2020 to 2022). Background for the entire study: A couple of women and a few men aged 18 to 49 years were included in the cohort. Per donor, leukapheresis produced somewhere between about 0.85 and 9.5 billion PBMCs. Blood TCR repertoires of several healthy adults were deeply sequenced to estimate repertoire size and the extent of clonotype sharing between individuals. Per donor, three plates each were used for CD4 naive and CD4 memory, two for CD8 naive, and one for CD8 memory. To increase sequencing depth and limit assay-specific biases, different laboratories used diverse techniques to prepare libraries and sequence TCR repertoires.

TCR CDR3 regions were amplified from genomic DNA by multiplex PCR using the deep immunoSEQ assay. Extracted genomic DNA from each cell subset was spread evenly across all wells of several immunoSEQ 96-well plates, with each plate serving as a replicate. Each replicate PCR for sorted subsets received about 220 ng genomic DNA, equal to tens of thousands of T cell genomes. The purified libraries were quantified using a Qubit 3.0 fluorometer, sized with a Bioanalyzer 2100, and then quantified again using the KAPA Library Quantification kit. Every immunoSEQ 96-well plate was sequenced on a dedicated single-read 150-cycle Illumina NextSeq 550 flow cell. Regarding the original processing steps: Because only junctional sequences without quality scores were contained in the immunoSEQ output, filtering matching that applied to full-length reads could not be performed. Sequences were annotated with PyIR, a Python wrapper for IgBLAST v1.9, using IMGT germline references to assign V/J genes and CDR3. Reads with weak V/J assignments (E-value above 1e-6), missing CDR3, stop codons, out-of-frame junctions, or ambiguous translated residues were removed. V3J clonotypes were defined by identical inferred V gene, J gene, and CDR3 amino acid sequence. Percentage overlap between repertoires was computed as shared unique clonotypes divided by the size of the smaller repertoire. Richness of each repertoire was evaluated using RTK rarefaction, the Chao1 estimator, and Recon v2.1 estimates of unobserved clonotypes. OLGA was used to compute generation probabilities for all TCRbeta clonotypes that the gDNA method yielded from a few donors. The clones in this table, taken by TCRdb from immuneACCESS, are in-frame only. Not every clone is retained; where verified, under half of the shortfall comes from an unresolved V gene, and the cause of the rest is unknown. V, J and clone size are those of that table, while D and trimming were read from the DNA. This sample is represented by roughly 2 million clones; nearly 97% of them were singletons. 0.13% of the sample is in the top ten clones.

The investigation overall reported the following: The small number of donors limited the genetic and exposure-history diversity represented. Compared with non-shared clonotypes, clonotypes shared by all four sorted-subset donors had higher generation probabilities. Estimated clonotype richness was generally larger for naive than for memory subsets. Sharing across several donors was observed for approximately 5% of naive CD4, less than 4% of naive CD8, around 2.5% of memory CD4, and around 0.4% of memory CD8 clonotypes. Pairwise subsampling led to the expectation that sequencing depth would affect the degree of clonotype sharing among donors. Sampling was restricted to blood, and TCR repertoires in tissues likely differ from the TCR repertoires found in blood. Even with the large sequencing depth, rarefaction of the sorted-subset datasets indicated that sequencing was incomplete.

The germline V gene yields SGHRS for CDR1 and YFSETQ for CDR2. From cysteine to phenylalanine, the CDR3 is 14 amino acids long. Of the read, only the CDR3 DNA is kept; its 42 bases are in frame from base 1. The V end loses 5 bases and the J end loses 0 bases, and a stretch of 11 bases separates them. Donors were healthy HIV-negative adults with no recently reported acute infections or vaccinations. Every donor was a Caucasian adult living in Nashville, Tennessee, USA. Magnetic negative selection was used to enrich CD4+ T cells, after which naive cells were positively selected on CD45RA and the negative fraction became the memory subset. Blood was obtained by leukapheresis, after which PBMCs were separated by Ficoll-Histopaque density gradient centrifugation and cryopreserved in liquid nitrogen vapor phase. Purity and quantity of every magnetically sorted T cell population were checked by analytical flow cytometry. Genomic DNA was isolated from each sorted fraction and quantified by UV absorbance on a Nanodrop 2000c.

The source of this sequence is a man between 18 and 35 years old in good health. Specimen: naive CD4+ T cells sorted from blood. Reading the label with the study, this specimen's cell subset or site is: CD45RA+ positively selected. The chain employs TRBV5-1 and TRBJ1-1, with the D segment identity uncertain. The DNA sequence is TGCGCCAGCAGAAAGGTGGTCATGAACACTGAAGCTTTCTTT. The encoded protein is CASRKVVMNTEAFF.